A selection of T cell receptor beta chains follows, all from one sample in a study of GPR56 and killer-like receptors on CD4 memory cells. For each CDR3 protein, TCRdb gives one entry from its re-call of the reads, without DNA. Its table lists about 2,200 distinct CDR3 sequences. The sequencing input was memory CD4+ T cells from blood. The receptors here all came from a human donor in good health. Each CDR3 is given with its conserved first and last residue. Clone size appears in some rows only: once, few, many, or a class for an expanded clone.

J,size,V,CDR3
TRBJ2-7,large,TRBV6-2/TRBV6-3,CASTDRAGHYEQYF
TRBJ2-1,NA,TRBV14,CASSQSGRLNEQFF
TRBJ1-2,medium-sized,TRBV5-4,CASSSDSYGYTF
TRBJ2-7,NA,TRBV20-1,CSARLDTLQYF
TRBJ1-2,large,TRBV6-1,CAITPGDYGYTF
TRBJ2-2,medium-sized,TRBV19,CASSALGTGELFF
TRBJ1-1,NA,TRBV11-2,CASSPDRDTEAFF
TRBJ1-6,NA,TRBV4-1,CASSHAGGGSPLHF
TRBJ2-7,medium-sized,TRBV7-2,CASSLGTGEQYF
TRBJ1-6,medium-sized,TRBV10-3,CAISYDVRSPLHF
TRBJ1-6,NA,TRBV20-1,CSARLGTDNSPLHF
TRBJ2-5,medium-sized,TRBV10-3,CATLAEETQYF
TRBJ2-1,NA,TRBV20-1,CSARDASGTPNNEQFF